Described below is a single TCR beta chain sequence and its context. The sample is drawn from a study of blood T cell repertoires in COVID-19. Study context: Sites across the United States, Italy and Spain contributed samples from acute and convalescent COVID-19.

Here immunoSEQ multiplex PCR was the method, and the copy in TCRdb shows in-frame clones only, minus some. This sample has 65,000 to 85,000 clones, with 75% to 95% found just once. Trimming removed 3 bases from V and 8 bases from J, with 10 bases in between. The CDR3 loop spans 12 amino acids. The rearrangement links TRBV12-3 or TRBV12-4 to TRBJ1-2; D is ambiguous. The sample was peripheral blood. The sequence was collected from a human donor in a cohort sampled during active COVID-19. The chain's CDR3 is CASSFGARGYTF. The CDR3 DNA follows: TGTGCCAGCAGTTTTGGTGCTAGGGGCTACACCTTC.